The rows below give T cell receptor beta chains drawn from one sample of a study of identical twins. In TCRdb, the 5' RACE reads were re-called with MiXCR into one record per CDR3 protein. This sample has a few hundred thousand distinct CDR3 sequences; approximately 18% occur once, and the top ten carry around 12%. The specimen was naive T cells sorted from blood. These receptors were obtained from a man in his fifties in good health. CDR3s include the opening cysteine and the closing phenylalanine or tryptophan. The D gene is left open where the match is weak. Size is omitted from some rows. Given values are once, few, many or a class for expanded clones.

TGCAGTGCTAGGTTAGCTACTAGCCAAGAGACCCAGTACTTC,CSARLATSQETQYF,TRBJ2-5,TRBV20-1,-,-
TGTGCCAGCAGTTATGGAGAGGGGGGCTACGAGCAGTACTTC,CASSYGEGGYEQYF,TRBJ2-7,TRBV6-5,-,-
TGCGCCAGCAGCTCCGTAGGGGGAGCCGAGCAGTACTTC,CASSSVGGAEQYF,TRBJ2-7,TRBV5-1,-,-
TGTGCCATCAGTGAGTCGGACAGGGGGCGCAACGAGCAGTACTTC,CAISESDRGRNEQYF,TRBJ2-7,TRBV10-3,-,TRBD1
TGTGCCATCAGTGAGTACGCCGGTCGGACCTACACCTTC,CAISEYAGRTYTF,TRBJ1-2,TRBV10-3,many,-
TGCAGCGCCGGGGACAGGGTGGGAGAGACCCAGTACTTC,CSAGDRVGETQYF,TRBJ2-5,TRBV29-1,many,TRBD1
TGTGCCAGCAGCGTTTTGGGCTTGGCCCACAATGAGCAGTTCTTC,CASSVLGLAHNEQFF,TRBJ2-1,TRBV9,few,-
TGTGCCAGCAGCTTAGTAAGCCTTTGGGACAGGGAACCGCCTAACTATGGCTACACCTTC,CASSLVSLWDREPPNYGYTF,TRBJ1-2,TRBV11-1,many,TRBD1
TGCAGTGCTAGGAACGTTGTTCAGGGTTACTCCTACGAGCAGTACTTC,CSARNVVQGYSYEQYF,TRBJ2-7,TRBV20-1,few,-
TGCGCCAGCAGCCCGGGGGGGCCGCTCAATGAGCAGTTCTTC,CASSPGGPLNEQFF,TRBJ2-1,TRBV4-3,-,TRBD2
TGCGCCAGCAGCCATACTAGCGGGGGTGGGTACGAGCAGTACTTC,CASSHTSGGGYEQYF,TRBJ2-7,TRBV4-3,many,TRBD2
TGTGCCACCAGCGACTTGGACCAAGAGACCCAGTACTTC,CATSDLDQETQYF,TRBJ2-5,TRBV24-1,-,-
TGTGCCAGCAGCCCACAACCAGGGCAGTTTCTCGTGGAGACCCAGTACTTC,CASSPQPGQFLVETQYF,TRBJ2-5,TRBV4-2,many,-
TGTGCCAGCAGACGACAGGATTCACCCCTCCACTTT,CASRRQDSPLHF,TRBJ1-6,TRBV5-8,few,-
TGCGCCAGCAGCTCGGACAGATTAAACTATGGCTACACCTTC,CASSSDRLNYGYTF,TRBJ1-2,TRBV5-1,many,-
TGTGCCAGCAGCTTAGCCGGAGGGGACACCCGCACAGATACGCAGTATTTT,CASSLAGGDTRTDTQYF,TRBJ2-3,TRBV7-3,-,-
TGTGCCAGCAGCCAAGGTCCTAGCGGGAGGTCCTACGAGCAGTACTTC,CASSQGPSGRSYEQYF,TRBJ2-7,TRBV4-2,many,TRBD2
TGTGCCAGCGGGGTCGGGGGTAATGAAAAACTGTTTTTT,CASGVGGNEKLFF,TRBJ1-4,TRBV7-2,few,-